The 29 T cell receptor beta chains below all came from one sample that was sequenced in a study of cytomegalovirus exposure and HLA in healthy donors. The primer mix had 60 Vbeta and 13 Jbeta primers. Here immunoSEQ multiplex PCR was the method, and the copy in TCRdb shows in-frame clones only, minus some. There are some 140,000 clones in the sample; about four fifths occur only once, and approximately 4.3% lies in the top ten. Sequenced sample: PBMCs. The receptors were gathered from a man aged 25-45 years in good health.

This clone has more than one count but fewer than ten. The chain is built from TRBV11-3 and TRBJ1-1; the D gene is possibly TRBD1 (6 bases). CDR3 length: 14 residues. With 3 bases removed from V and 0 bases from J, the gap between germline ends came to 8 bases. CDR1 is SGHNT and CDR2 is YENEEA in the germline V gene. DNA for the CDR3: TGTGCCAGCAGCTTCGGGGGGCTGAACACTGAAGCTTTCTTT. As protein: CASSFGGLNTEAFF.

This chain joins TRBV15 and TRBJ2-7; no firm D call. CDR1 is LNHNV, CDR2 YYDKDF, per germline (reference sequence). The V end was cut by 0 bases, the J end by 2 bases, with 5 bases between. The CDR3 is made up of 13 amino acids. The CDR3 spells CATSREGTYEQYF. The CDR3 nucleotides read TGTGCCACCAGCAGAGAGGGCACCTACGAGCAGTACTTC.

V usage is TRBV21-1 and J usage is TRBJ1-2; the DNA was not compared with TRBD1, the D call given in the table. TRBV21-1 corresponds to a pseudogene. The CDR3 is 10 amino acids. The CDR3 bases are TGTGCCCCCAGGGCAGGAGGCTACACCTTC. This encodes CAPRAGGYTF.

The chain links TRBV18 to TRBJ1-5, with 7 nucleotides matching TRBD1. The germline gives CDR1 KGHSH, CDR2 LQKENI. J gave up 3 bases and V 3 bases, and 8 bases lay outside the gene matches. The CDR3 is 16 amino acids. CDR3 loop: CASSPLGRGDNQPQHF. The CDR3 coding sequence is TGTGCCAGCTCACCTCTGGGCAGGGGGGACAATCAGCCCCAGCATTTT. Variable domain in full (rest from reference TRBV18 and TRBJ1-5): NAGVMQNPRHLVRRRGQEARLRCSPMKGHSHVYWYRQLPEEGLKFMVYLQKENIIDESGMPKERFSAEFPKEGPSILRIQQVVRGDSAAYFCASSPLGRGDNQPQHFGDGTRLSIL.

This clone appeared a few times. CDR3 amino acids: CASSSRERGTGELFF. In DNA, the CDR3 is TGTGCCAGCAGCTCCCGGGAGAGGGGCACCGGGGAGCTGTTTTTT. J is TRBJ2-2 and V is TRBV7-2; D perhaps matches TRBD2 (6 bases). Germline assignment: CDR1 SGHTA and CDR2 FQGNSA. With 4 bases removed from V and 4 bases from J, the gap between germline ends came to 13 bases. The CDR3 is made up of 15 amino acids.

On this clone itself: A junction boundary mismatches the germline segment, possibly from a read error. The rearrangement links TRBV7-9 to TRBJ2-3, with D unresolved. The germline V gene has CDR1 SEHNR and CDR2 FQNEAQ (reference sequence). The CDR3 has 12 residues. CDR3 protein: CSSSWRADTQYF. CDR3 nucleotide sequence: TGTTCCAGCAGCTGGAGAGCAGATACGCAGTATTTT.

The chain carries TRBV6-5 and TRBJ2-7; a possible D gene is TRBD1 (5 bases). Trimming took off 0 bases at V and 9 bases at J, with 18 bases between the two ends. The CDR3 length is 15 residues. Germline-derived CDR1 and CDR2 are MNHEY and SVGAGI. The CDR3 region has the DNA TGTGCCAGCAGTTACTCACGGCAGGGTTTGGTGGGGCAGTACTTC. Its translation: CASSYSRQGLVGQYF.

In DNA form, the CDR3 reads TGTGCCAGCAGCAAACCACGGGACAGGGTGGCAGATACGCAGTATTTT. Translation: CASSKPRDRVADTQYF. The chain has TRBV21-1 and TRBJ2-3; the D call in the table, TRBD1, was not verified against the DNA. TRBV21-1 corresponds to a pseudogene. CDR3 length: 16 residues.

This clone was observed a few times. V gene TRBV7-6 combines with J gene TRBJ1-1; 8 bases map to TRBD1. The CDR3 consists of 15 residues. Germline CDR1 reads SGHVS; CDR2 reads FNYEAQ. J was trimmed by 3 bases and V by 4 bases; bases with no gene match: 7. The CDR3 DNA follows: TGTGCCAGCAGCTCTACAGGGGGGGCGGACACTGAAGCTTTCTTT. Encoded protein: CASSSTGGADTEAFF.

The chain employs TRBV5-1 and TRBJ2-7; D is unresolved. The CDR3 is made up of 14 amino acids. CDR1 is SGHRS and CDR2 is YFSETQ in the germline V gene. V lost 4 bases and J lost 0, with 11 bases in between. The CDR3 protein is CASSAGTNSYEQYF. The CDR3 DNA is TGCGCCAGCAGCGCTGGCACCAACTCCTACGAGCAGTACTTC. The full variable domain, completed using reference TRBV5-1 and TRBJ2-7, is KAGVTQTPRYLIKTRGQQVTLSCSPISGHRSVSWYQQTPGQGLQFLFEYFSETQRNKGNFPGRFSGRQFSNSRSEMNVSTLELGDSALYLCASSAGTNSYEQYFGPGTRLTVT.

The chain carries TRBV12-1 and TRBJ2-1; TRBD2 was called by the table and not checked on the DNA. TRBV12-1 is a pseudogene segment. The length of the CDR3 is 18 residues. CDR3: CASSFAYWTSGAYNEQFF. CDR3 in DNA: TGTGCCAGCAGCTTTGCGTATTGGACTAGCGGGGCTTACAATGAGCAGTTCTTC.

The CDR3 reads CASSTLSSGKGHEQFF. CDR3 nucleotide sequence: TGTGCCAGCAGCACCTTATCTAGCGGGAAAGGTCATGAGCAGTTCTTC. The V gene is TRBV9, the J gene TRBJ2-1, with 9 bases lining up with TRBD2. Trimming took 4 bases from V and 8 from J; bases not matched to a gene: 13. CDR3 length: 16 amino acids. Germline V CDR1 and CDR2: SGDLS, YYNGEE.

With regard to this clone: This sample includes further DNA sequences coding for the same CDR3. The chain combines TRBV18 with TRBJ2-5, with D possibly being TRBD2 (6 bases). V shed 2 bases and J shed 2 bases, with 6 bases lying between them. Germline V lookup: CDR1 KGHSH, CDR2 LQKENI. The CDR3 loop spans 13 amino acids. CDR3 DNA: TGTGCCAGCTCACCAGGACTACAAGAGACCCAGTACTTC. It is translated as CASSPGLQETQYF.

The rearrangement joins TRBV7-3 to TRBJ2-1, with TRBD2 matching 7 bases. V shed 6 bases, J shed 3 bases, and the junction held 5 bases outside the gene matches. Germline-derived CDR1 and CDR2 are SGHTA and FQGTGA. The CDR3 covers 14 residues. The CDR3 DNA sequence: TGTGCCAGCAGTCGCGGCGGGAGCTACAATGAGCAGTTCTTC. Its protein product is CASSRGGSYNEQFF.

The genes are TRBV7-6 and TRBJ2-2; 8 nucleotides line up with TRBD1. CDR3 size: 16 residues. Germline CDR1 reads SGHVS; CDR2 reads FNYEAQ. V was clipped by 5 bases and J by 6 bases; unmatched bases: 11. The CDR3 nucleotides are TGTGCCAGCAGCCCCGACAGGGGTGGAAGGGCCGGGGAGCTGTTTTTT. It encodes CASSPDRGGRAGELFF.

This chain joins TRBV5-1 and TRBJ2-5, with a possible D match to TRBD1 (6 bases). Per the germline V gene, CDR1 is SGHRS and CDR2 is YFSETQ. V lost 3 bases to trimming and J lost 2 bases, with 11 bases between them. CDR3 length: 14 residues. The CDR3 sequence: CASSSGQPQETQYF. DNA for the CDR3: TGCGCCAGCAGCTCAGGACAGCCACAAGAGACCCAGTACTTC.

The gene calls are TRBV9 and TRBJ2-1, with 9 bases identical to TRBD2. The CDR3 consists of 15 residues. Germline V gene lookup returns CDR1 SGDLS and CDR2 YYNGEE. Losses at the gene ends were 0 bases for V and 8 bases for J; bases not matched to a gene: 6. CDR3: CASSVASGMSDEQFF. In nucleotides, the CDR3 is TGTGCCAGCAGCGTAGCTAGCGGGATGAGCGATGAGCAGTTCTTC.

This clone was counted between two and nine times. This chain uses TRBV6-4 with TRBJ2-6, with 7 bases that match TRBD1. J gave up 0 bases and V 10 bases, and 9 bases lay outside the gene matches. The CDR3 length is 16 residues. Looked up from germline, CDR1 is MRHNA and CDR2 is SNTAGT. The chain's CDR3 is CATSGGTVSGANVLTF. Written as DNA, the CDR3 is TGTGCCACCAGCGGTGGGACAGTCTCTGGGGCCAACGTCCTGACTTTC.

The chain recombines TRBV27 with TRBJ2-1, with D tentatively TRBD2 (5 bases). The V and J ends lost 8 bases and 4 bases respectively, with 12 bases between them. Germline values: CDR1 MNHEY, CDR2 SMNVEV (reference sequence). This CDR3 is 13 amino acids long. The CDR3 DNA reads TGTGCCAGCTCCCTCGGACTTTACAATGAGCAGTTCTTC. It encodes CASSLGLYNEQFF.

This clone was detected only once. This chain links TRBV2 with TRBJ2-4; TRBD1 matches 8 bases. The V gene's germline CDR1 is SNHLY and CDR2 FYNNEI. This CDR3 contains 14 residues. Unmatched junction bases numbered 11, after V lost 7 bases and J lost 9 bases. The CDR3 sequence: CASNTRTGNGIQYF. As DNA, the CDR3 is TGTGCCAGCAATACTCGGACAGGGAACGGCATTCAGTACTTC. Full variable domain (remainder filled in from reference TRBV2 and TRBJ2-4): EPEVTQTPSHQVTQMGQEVILRCVPISNHLYFYWYRQILGQKVEFLVSFYNNEISEKSEIFDDQFSVERPDGSNFTLKIRSTKLEDSAMYFCASNTRTGNGIQYFGAGTRLSVL.

This chain links TRBV6-5 with TRBJ2-1; 7 nucleotides line up with TRBD2. V lost 4 bases and J lost 7; bases outside the gene matches: 10. CDR1 is MNHEY and CDR2 is SVGAGI in the germline V gene. This CDR3 comprises 15 residues. CDR3 amino acids: CASSWEGLVRNEQFF. In DNA form, the CDR3 reads TGTGCCAGCAGTTGGGAAGGACTAGTACGGAATGAGCAGTTCTTC.

The sample holds one count of this clone. The DNA is left out, because the CDR3 cannot be placed on it with certainty; the CDR3 is given as TCRdb lists it. The chain combines TRBV21-1 with TRBJ2-7; the D call in the table, TRBD2, was not verified against the DNA. TRBV21-1 is a pseudogene. With termini counted, the CDR3 has 16 amino acids. The CDR3: CASSKGVAGGSYEQYF.

This clone was counted only a few times. The rearrangement links TRBV2 to TRBJ1-2, with D possibly being TRBD1 (5 bases). Between the trimmed V and J ends, which lost 6 bases and 4 bases, there was a span of 12 bases. CDR1 and CDR2 (germline): SNHLY, FYNNEI. The CDR3 is made up of 13 amino acids. CDR3 loop: CASRGLRFYGYTF. DNA of the CDR3: TGTGCCAGCAGGGGACTACGATTCTATGGCTACACCTTC.

The DNA for the CDR3 is TGTGCCAGCAGCTTTACAGATAAGGAGACCCAGTACTTC. Its protein is CASSFTDKETQYF. The gene calls are TRBV5-4 and TRBJ2-5; D not resolved. From germline, CDR1 is SGHNT and CDR2 YYREEE (reference sequence). CDR3 size: 13 residues. V lost 2 bases and J 5 bases, leaving 10 bases between the germline ends.

This rearrangement joins TRBV6-1 to TRBJ2-7; weak D call: TRBD2 (5 bases). The CDR3 runs 14 residues. Germline assignment: CDR1 MNHNS and CDR2 SASEGT. V dropped 9 bases and J dropped 5 bases, with 20 bases sitting between them. The CDR3 bases are TGTGCCAGTGACGCAAGGAGGACGGTTGACGAGCAGTACTTC. Translating gives CASDARRTVDEQYF.

The chain employs TRBV5-6 and TRBJ1-4; 9 nucleotides align to TRBD1. This CDR3 is built from 17 residues. The ends lost 4 bases at V and 0 bases at J; junction bases unmatched: 7. Germline CDR1 is SGHDT and CDR2 is YYEEEE. The CDR3 sequence: CASSHQTGGATNEKLFF. The DNA of the CDR3 is TGTGCCAGCAGCCACCAGACAGGGGGAGCAACTAATGAAAAACTGTTTTTT.

The genes are TRBV30 and TRBJ2-1, with unresolved D. Looked up from germline, CDR1 is GTSNPN and CDR2 is SVGIG (reference sequence). Trimming took 3 bases from V and 3 from J, leaving 6 bases between them. The CDR3 runs 12 residues. DNA of the CDR3: TGTGCCTGGAGCCCCTACTACAATGAGCAGTTCTTC. Amino acids: CAWSPYYNEQFF.

Details on this clone: Compared with germline, one end of the junction differs, possibly owing to a read error. The rearrangement joins TRBV7-9 to TRBJ2-7, with 13 bases aligning to TRBD2. The CDR3 runs 19 residues. The germline V gene encodes CDR1 SEHNR and CDR2 FQNEAQ (reference sequence). This CDR3 is CSSTPPQTSGRVRRYEQYF. In DNA form, the CDR3 reads TGTTCCAGCACCCCGCCCCAAACTAGCGGGAGGGTGCGTAGGTACGAGCAGTACTTC.

In nucleotides, the CDR3 is TGTGCCAGCAGCGTAGGGGCCCTTGGGGGGGAGGAGCAGTACTTC. Translating gives CASSVGALGGEEQYF. The chain carries TRBV9 and TRBJ2-5; TRBD2 agrees at 7 bases. Germline V gives CDR1 SGDLS, CDR2 YYNGEE. This CDR3 has 15 amino acids. Trimming took 0 bases from V and 11 from J; bases not matched to a gene: 13.